This TCR beta chain was found in a study of blood T cell repertoires in COVID-19. Turning to the study itself: COVID-19 samples collected from the United States, Italy and Spain covered acute and convalescent phases. Sources were T cells, B-cell-depleted T cells, or PBMCs; the material itself was cDNA or gDNA.

The CDR3 is made up of 14 amino acids. After removal of 5 bases from V and 5 bases from J, the junction contained 8 bases not matched to a gene. CDR1 MNHNY and CDR2 SVGAGI come from the germline V gene (reference sequence). Authors' data handling: The assay estimated nucleated cells by amplifying reference gene primers. Sequenced by immunoSEQ multiplex PCR; TCRdb stores in-frame clones only, minus some. V and J calls and clone size are those listed in that table; D and trimming were worked out from the DNA. The sample records about 45,000 clones, more than 80% being singletons. The sample consisted of peripheral blood. The chain employs TRBV6-6 and TRBJ2-5; 7 nucleotides align to TRBD2. The sequence was collected from an elderly man in a cohort sampled during active COVID-19. The CDR3, as DNA: TGTGCCAGCAGTCCGCCTGGGCGGGGGGAGACCCAGTACTTC. Translation gives CASSPPGRGETQYF.